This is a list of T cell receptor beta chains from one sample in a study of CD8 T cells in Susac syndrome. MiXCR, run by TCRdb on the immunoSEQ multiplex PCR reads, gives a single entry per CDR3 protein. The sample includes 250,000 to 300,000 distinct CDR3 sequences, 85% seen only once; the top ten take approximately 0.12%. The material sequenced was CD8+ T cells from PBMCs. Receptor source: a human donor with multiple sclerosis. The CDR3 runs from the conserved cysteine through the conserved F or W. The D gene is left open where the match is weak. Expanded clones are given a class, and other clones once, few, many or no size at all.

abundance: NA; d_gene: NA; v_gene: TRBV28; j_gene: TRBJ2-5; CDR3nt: TGTGCCAGCAGTTTATGGGACTCACAGGGACCCTCAGAGACCCAGTACTTC; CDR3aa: CASSLWDSQGPSETQYF
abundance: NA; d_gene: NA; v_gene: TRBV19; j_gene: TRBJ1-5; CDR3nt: TGTGCCAGTAGTATCCGGGAATTTCAGCCCCAGCATTTT; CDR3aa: CASSIREFQPQHF
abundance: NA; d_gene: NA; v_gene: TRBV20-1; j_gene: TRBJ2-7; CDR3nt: TGCAGTGCTAGTGTGGAGAGAACCTACGAGCAGTACTTC; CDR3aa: CSASVERTYEQYF
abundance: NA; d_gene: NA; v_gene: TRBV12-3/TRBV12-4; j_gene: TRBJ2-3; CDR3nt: TGTGCCAGCAGTTTCGCTAGCACAGATACGCAGTATTTT; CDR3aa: CASSFASTDTQYF
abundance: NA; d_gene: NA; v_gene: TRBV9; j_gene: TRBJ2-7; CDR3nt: TGTGCCAGCAGCGTAGGACCAGGGCAGAGCTCCTACGAGCAGTACTTC; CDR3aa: CASSVGPGQSSYEQYF
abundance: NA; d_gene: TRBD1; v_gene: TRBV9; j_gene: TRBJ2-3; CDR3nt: TGTGCCAGCAGCGTAGCCCGAGACGACAGGGATGGATCAAGCGGCACAGATACGCAGTATTTT; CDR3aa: CASSVARDDRDGSSGTDTQYF
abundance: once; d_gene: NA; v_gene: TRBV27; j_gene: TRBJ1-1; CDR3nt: TGTGCCAGCAGTTTAGGAGGACACTTGAACACTGAAGCTTTCTTT; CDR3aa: CASSLGGHLNTEAFF
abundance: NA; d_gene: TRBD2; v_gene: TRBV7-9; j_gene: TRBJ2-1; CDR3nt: TGTGCCAGCAGCTATACACTAGCGAAAAACAATGAGCAGTTCTTC; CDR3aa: CASSYTLAKNNEQFF
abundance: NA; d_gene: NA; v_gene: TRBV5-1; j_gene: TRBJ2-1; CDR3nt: TGCGCCAGCAGCTTGGACTTGGGTTACAATGAGCAGTTCTTC; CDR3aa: CASSLDLGYNEQFF
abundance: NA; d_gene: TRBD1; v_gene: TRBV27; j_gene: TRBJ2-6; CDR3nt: TGTGCCAGCAGTTTATTTCAGGGGGCGTACTCTGGGGCCAACGTCCTGACTTTC; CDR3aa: CASSLFQGAYSGANVLTF
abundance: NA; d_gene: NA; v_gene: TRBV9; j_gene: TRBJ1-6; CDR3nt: TGTGCCAGCAGCGTGGGGGACCCTGGGAATTCACCCCTCCACTTT; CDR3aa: CASSVGDPGNSPLHF
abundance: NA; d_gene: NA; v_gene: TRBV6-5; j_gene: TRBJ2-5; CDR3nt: TGTGCCAGCAGTTACTCGAACGAAGGGGGCCAAGAGACCCAGTACTTC; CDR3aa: CASSYSNEGGQETQYF
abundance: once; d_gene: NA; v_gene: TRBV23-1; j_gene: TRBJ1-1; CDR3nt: TGCGCCAGCAGTCAGCATCGAGGGGGGAACACTGAAGCTTTCTTT; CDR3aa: CASSQHRGGNTEAFF
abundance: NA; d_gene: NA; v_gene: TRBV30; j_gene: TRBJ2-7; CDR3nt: TGTGCCTGGAGTGGGGGACTTGAGCAGTACTTC; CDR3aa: CAWSGGLEQYF
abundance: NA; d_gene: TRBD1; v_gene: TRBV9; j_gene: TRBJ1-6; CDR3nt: TGTGCCAGCAGCGTACCCGGGACAGGGGGCAGTGGGAATTCACCCCTCCACTTT; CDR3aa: CASSVPGTGGSGNSPLHF
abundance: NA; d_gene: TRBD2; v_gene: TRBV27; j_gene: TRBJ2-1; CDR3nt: TGTGCCAGCAGTCCGGGACTATACTACAATGAGCAGTTCTTC; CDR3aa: CASSPGLYYNEQFF
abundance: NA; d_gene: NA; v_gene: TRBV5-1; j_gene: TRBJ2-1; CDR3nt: TGCGCCAGCAGCTTGGCCCCGGAGTCCCGTTACAATGAGCAGTTCTTC; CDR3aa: CASSLAPESRYNEQFF
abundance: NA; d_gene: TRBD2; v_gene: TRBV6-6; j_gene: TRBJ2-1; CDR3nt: TGTGCCAGCACGGAGGTGGCTAGCGGGCTGGATGAGCAGTTCTTC; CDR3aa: CASTEVASGLDEQFF
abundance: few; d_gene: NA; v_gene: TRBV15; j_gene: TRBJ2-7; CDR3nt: TGTGCCACCAGCCTTACCGGGGCCCCCCCGGCGGTCGGGAATTCCCTCTACGAGCAGTACTTC; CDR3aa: CATSLTGAPPAVGNSLYEQYF
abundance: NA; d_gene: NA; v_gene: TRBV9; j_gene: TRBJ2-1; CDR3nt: TGTGCCAGCAGCGTAGACGGGAGCAGGAATGAGCAGTTCTTC; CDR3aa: CASSVDGSRNEQFF
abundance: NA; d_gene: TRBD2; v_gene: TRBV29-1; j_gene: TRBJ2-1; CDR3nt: TGCAGCGTTGATACTAGCGGGAGGGGCAATGAGCAGTTCTTC; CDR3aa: CSVDTSGRGNEQFF
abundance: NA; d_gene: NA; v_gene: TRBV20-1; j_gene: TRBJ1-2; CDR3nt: TGCAGTGCTGGCGAGGGCGCCTCCTATGGCTACACCTTC; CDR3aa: CSAGEGASYGYTF
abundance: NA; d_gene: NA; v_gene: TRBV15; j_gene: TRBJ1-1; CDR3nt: TGTGCCACCAGCAGAGGGTGGCAGGACAATGAGAACACTGAAGCTTTCTTT; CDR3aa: CATSRGWQDNENTEAFF
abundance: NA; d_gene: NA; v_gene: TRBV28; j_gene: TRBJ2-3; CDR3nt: TGTGCCAGCAGTTATTCAGGGAACACAGATACGCAGTATTTT; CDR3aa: CASSYSGNTDTQYF
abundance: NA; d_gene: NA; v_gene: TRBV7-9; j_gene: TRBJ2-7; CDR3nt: TGTGCCAGCAGCTATGAGACCCGGAACTACGAGCAGTACTTC; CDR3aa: CASSYETRNYEQYF
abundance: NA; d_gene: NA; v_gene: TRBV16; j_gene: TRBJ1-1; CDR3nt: TGTGCCAGCAGCCAATACACAGGATTAAACACTGAAGCTTTCTTT; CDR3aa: CASSQYTGLNTEAFF
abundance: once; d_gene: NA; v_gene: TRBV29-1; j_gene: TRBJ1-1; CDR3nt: TGCAGCGCAGGGGCGGCTGAAGCTTTCTTT; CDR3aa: CSAGAAEAFF
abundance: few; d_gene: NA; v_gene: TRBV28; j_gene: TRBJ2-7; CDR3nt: TGTGCCAGCAGTTTCGGTGACAGCTCCTACGAGCAGTACTTC; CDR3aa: CASSFGDSSYEQYF
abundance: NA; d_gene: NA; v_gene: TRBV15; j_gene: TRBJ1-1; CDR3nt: TGTGCCACCAGCAGAGATCGGGCGGCGAACACTGAAGCTTTCTTT; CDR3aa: CATSRDRAANTEAFF
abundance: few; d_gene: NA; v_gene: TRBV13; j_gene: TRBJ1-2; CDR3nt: TGTGCCAGCAGCACGCGGGAGGGCTACACCTTC; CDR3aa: CASSTREGYTF
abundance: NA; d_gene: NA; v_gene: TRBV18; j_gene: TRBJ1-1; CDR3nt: TGTGCCAGCTCACGATCTGTTGCGGAGGAGAACACTGAAGCTTTCTTT; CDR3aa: CASSRSVAEENTEAFF
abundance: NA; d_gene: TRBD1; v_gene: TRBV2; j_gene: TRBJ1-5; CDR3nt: TGTGCCAGCAGTGTTAGTCGGGACAGCACCAATCAGCCCCAGCATTTT; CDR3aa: CASSVSRDSTNQPQHF
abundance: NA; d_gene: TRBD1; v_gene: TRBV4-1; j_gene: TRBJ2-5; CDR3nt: TGCGCCAGCAGCCCCCGGGACAGGGGGCTAGCGGAGGAGACCCAGTACTTC; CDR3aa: CASSPRDRGLAEETQYF
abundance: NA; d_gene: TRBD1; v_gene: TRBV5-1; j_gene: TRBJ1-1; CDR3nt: TGCGCCAGCAGCAACGACAGGGTGAACACTGAAGCTTTCTTT; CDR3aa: CASSNDRVNTEAFF
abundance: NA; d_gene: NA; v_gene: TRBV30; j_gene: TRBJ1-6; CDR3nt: TGTGCCTGGAGTGTACTTGGAGATTCACCCCTCCACTTT; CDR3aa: CAWSVLGDSPLHF
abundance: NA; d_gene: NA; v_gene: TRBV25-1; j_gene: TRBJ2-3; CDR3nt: TGTGCCAGCAGTGATTGGGACAACACAGATACGCAGTATTTT; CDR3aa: CASSDWDNTDTQYF
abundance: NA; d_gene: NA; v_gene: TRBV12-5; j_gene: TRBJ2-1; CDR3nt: TGTGCTAGTGGTTGGCCGGGCCGTGAGCAGTTCTTC; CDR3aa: CASGWPGREQFF
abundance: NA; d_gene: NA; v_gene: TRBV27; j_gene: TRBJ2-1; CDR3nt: TGTGCCAGCAGTAAGCCCGGGAACTCCCCCTCCTACAATGAGCAGTTCTTC; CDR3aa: CASSKPGNSPSYNEQFF
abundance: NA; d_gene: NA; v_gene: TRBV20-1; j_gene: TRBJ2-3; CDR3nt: TGCAGTGCTAGAGGGCAATTGGGGGCACAGTATTTT; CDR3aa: CSARGQLGAQYF
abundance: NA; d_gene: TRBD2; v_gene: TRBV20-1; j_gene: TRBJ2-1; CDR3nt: TGCAGTGCTAGAGATTGGGCTAGCGGATCCTACAATGAGCAGTTCTTC; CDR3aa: CSARDWASGSYNEQFF